The clone carrying this TCR beta chain was seen ten or more times. Its antigen is currently unknown. Sequencing used immunoSEQ v3. Clones were read by immunoSEQ multiplex PCR, and TCRdb kept only the in-frame ones, dropping some. The sample lists more than 90,000 clones, about 71% occurring once. The data derive from a study of TIL therapy for anti-PD-1-resistant metastatic lung cancer. Study information: Several tumors were EGFR-mutant and two were ALK-rearranged.

The CDR3 totals 15 residues. Germline V lookup: CDR1 LNHNV, CDR2 YYDKDF (reference sequence). V lost 0 bases, J lost 4 bases, and 12 bases lay in between. Described time point: pre-treatment sample, taken before nivolumab and TIL therapy. Most excised metastases sampled were pleural nodules or supraclavicular lymph nodes. Progressing patients received lymphodepletion, expanded TIL infusion and IL-2. Study-level findings and limits: Patients were highly selected, enriched for treatment-naive, never-smoker and oncogene-addicted cases.

Sequencing was performed on tumor tissue, taken at baseline. The clonotype was recovered from a person aged 25 to 79 with non-small cell lung cancer. The rearrangement joins TRBV15 to TRBJ1-2; no definite D call. As DNA, the CDR3 is TGTGCCACCAGCAGAGATGGAGATGCATTCTATGGCTACACCTTC. Translated, it gives CATSRDGDAFYGYTF.